Included here is one T cell receptor beta chain sequence, with context. What it recognizes is unknown. This record belongs to a study of OX40 agonist ivuxolimab in advanced cancers. Study-wide results and caveats: At 0.1 to 3.0 mg/kg, clonal expansion of CD4+ and CD8+ blood T cells had occurred by week 6. CD8+ T cells (on average) carried more expanded clones than CD4+ T cells.

Germline CDR1 and CDR2: MRHNA and SNTAGT. The V end was cut by 2 bases, the J end by 6 bases, with 9 bases between. The length of the CDR3 is 13 residues. The method was immunoSEQ multiplex PCR; TCRdb's version includes in-frame clones alone and lacks a portion of them. The data show about 50,000 clones, with around 90% seen just once and 0.61% held by the top ten. This receptor was taken from an adult with an advanced solid tumor such as melanoma, head and neck, liver or kidney cancer. The sequencing here drew on CD4+ or CD8+ T cells sorted from blood, taken in a trial of the OX40 agonist ivuxolimab. The chain recombines TRBV6-4 with TRBJ2-3; D is ambiguous. CDR3 DNA: TGTGCCAGCAGTGACCAAAGTGGGGATACGCAGTATTTT. Translating gives CASSDQSGDTQYF.